This T cell receptor beta chain was obtained from a study of shared clonotypes between healthy human individuals. CDR3 size: 13 residues. Trimming removed 2 bases from V and 0 bases from J, with 4 bases in between. Germline CDR1 reads SGHNT; CDR2 reads YYREEE (reference sequence). Profiling relied on immunoSEQ multiplex PCR, and the TCRdb table lists in-frame clones only, not all of them. The sample has more than 2 million clones; around 95% are singletons. Overall study findings and caveats: Although depth was large, rarefaction showed that sequencing of the sorted subsets was incomplete. Relative to clonotypes present in all four donors, those not shared had lower generation probabilities.

Comment on this clone: The antigen remains unidentified. In the same sample, other DNA sequences code for this CDR3.

The TCR was taken from a man aged 18 to 30 in good health. The sample consisted of naive CD4+ T cells sorted from blood. Subset in this sample: CD45RA+ positively selected. This chain connects TRBV5-4 to TRBJ2-3; D gene uncertain. The CDR3 coding sequence is TGTGCCAGCAGCTTTGGCAGCACAGATACGCAGTATTTT. This gives the protein CASSFGSTDTQYF.